The 15 T cell receptor beta chains presented below share a single source sample, sequenced in a study of T-cell memory formation after mild COVID-19. TCRdb reprocessed the 5' RACE reads with MiXCR, giving one entry per CDR3 protein. This table has 300,000 to 400,000 distinct CDR3 sequences, 10% to 15% appearing once. Sequencing was performed on PBMCs or a T cell subset sorted from them (not recorded which). These receptors were obtained from a man aged 18 to 30 who had mild COVID-19 (a few samples of this study predate the infection). Cell type and time point are not known.

The chain joins TRBV6-2 or TRBV6-3 to TRBJ2-2; no clear D gene. Germline lookup yields CDR1 MNHEY and CDR2 SVGEGT. Trimming cost V 7 bases and J 6 bases, with 6 bases left between them. This CDR3 contains 11 residues. The CDR3 bases are TGTGCCAGCAACGACGCCGGGGAGCTGTTTTTT. It specifies CASNDAGELFF.

This clonotype was counted only a few times. This chain uses TRBV7-2 with TRBJ1-4, with unresolved D. Germline CDR1 SGHTA, CDR2 FQGNSA. The CDR3 spans 14 residues. Trimming left V 5 bases short and J 0 bases short, with 7 bases between. As DNA, the CDR3 is TGTGCCAGCAGCCCACACACAACTAATGAAAAACTGTTTTTT. Protein sequence: CASSPHTTNEKLFF.

The table lists this clonotype with many counts. V is TRBV7-2 and J is TRBJ2-1, with 9 bases matching TRBD2. From germline, CDR1 is SGHTA and CDR2 FQGNSA. The CDR3 consists of 15 residues. V lost 5 bases and J lost 5; bases outside the gene matches: 7. CDR3 protein: CASSVSGGANNEQFF. The CDR3 DNA reads TGTGCCAGCAGCGTTAGCGGGGGAGCGAACAATGAGCAGTTCTTC.

The rearrangement links TRBV7-9 to TRBJ2-3; 9 positions match TRBD2. V gave up 4 bases and J gave up 5 bases; unmatched junction bases: 10. CDR1 and CDR2 (germline): SEHNR, FQNEAQ (reference sequence). The CDR3 runs to 16 residues. CDR3 loop: CASSSGLAGEVDTQYF. The DNA of the CDR3 is TGTGCCAGCAGCTCGGGACTAGCCGGGGAGGTAGATACGCAGTATTTT.

This clonotype was counted a few times. The chain has TRBV7-9 and TRBJ2-7, with D unresolved. CDR1 SEHNR and CDR2 FQNEAQ come from the germline V gene (reference sequence). The CDR3 runs 13 residues. Between the trimmed V and J ends, which lost 6 bases and 5 bases, there was a span of 14 bases. CDR3 amino acids: CASRPEPPHEQYF. The CDR3 bases are TGTGCCAGCAGGCCGGAGCCGCCCCACGAGCAGTACTTC.

J is TRBJ2-2 and V is TRBV3-1, with unresolved D. Between the trimmed V and J ends, which lost 7 bases and 0 bases, there was a span of 9 bases. CDR1 and CDR2 (germline): LGHDT, YNNKEL (reference sequence). The CDR3 is made up of 14 amino acids. The CDR3: CASMRTANTGELFF. CDR3 coding DNA: TGTGCCAGCATGCGGACCGCGAACACCGGGGAGCTGTTTTTT.

The sample holds a few counts of this clonotype. The rearrangement links TRBV5-4 to TRBJ1-4; perhaps TRBD1 as D (5 bases). Trimming took off 2 bases at V and 10 bases at J, with 18 bases between the two ends. The CDR3 is made up of 15 amino acids. CDR1 and CDR2 (germline): SGHNT, YYREEE (reference sequence). The CDR3 DNA follows: TGTGCCAGCAGCTTTCAATCGGACCAGAGGGGAAAACTGTTTTTT. It codes for CASSFQSDQRGKLFF.

At least ten counts were recorded for this clonotype. The chain carries TRBV12-3 or TRBV12-4 and TRBJ1-2; 7 bases map to TRBD1. Germline trimming cut 5 bases from V and 2 bases from J; bases unmatched to any gene: 5. This CDR3 has 14 amino acids. The CDR3: CASSDLQGNYGYTF. The CDR3 DNA follows: TGTGCCAGCAGTGATTTACAGGGGAACTATGGCTACACCTTC.

This clonotype was seen a few times. The gene calls are TRBV20-1 and TRBJ2-7; TRBD1 matches 10 bases. CDR1 and CDR2 (germline): DFQATT, SNEGSKA (reference sequence). The CDR3 covers 15 residues. V was pared by 3 bases and J by 6 bases, with 11 bases of the junction left unmatched. CDR3 loop: CSARMGQGISGEQYF. In DNA form, the CDR3 reads TGCAGTGCTAGGATGGGACAGGGGATTTCGGGCGAGCAGTACTTC.

This clonotype appeared a few times. The J gene is TRBJ2-7, the V gene TRBV24-1, with 11 positions matching TRBD2. Germline V gene lookup returns CDR1 KGHDR and CDR2 SFDVKD. The CDR3 contains 13 residues. CDR3 region: CATGLAETYEQYV. The CDR3 DNA is TGTGCCACGGGACTAGCGGAGACCTATGAGCAGTACGTC.

This clonotype was observed a few times. J is TRBJ1-2 and V is TRBV12-3 or TRBV12-4; 7 bases agree with TRBD1. The CDR3 totals 13 residues. The trim removed 5 bases at V and 7 bases at J, leaving 7 bases unmatched. CDR3 coding DNA: TGTGCCAGCAGTCCCCGACAGGGCCGTGGCTACACCTTC. Protein: CASSPRQGRGYTF.

The gene calls are TRBV6-5 and TRBJ2-3, with TRBD2 matching over 8 bases. Germline loops: CDR1 MNHEY, CDR2 SVGAGI. J gave up 1 base and V 3 bases, and 6 bases lay outside the gene matches. CDR3 length: 16 amino acids. In DNA, the CDR3 is TGTGCCAGCAGTTATTCCTGGCGGGGGGGCACAGATACGCAGTATTTT. Translated: CASSYSWRGGTDTQYF.

The sample holds a few counts of this clonotype. J is TRBJ2-3 and V is TRBV12-3 or TRBV12-4; 12 nucleotides agree with TRBD2. Losses at the gene ends were 5 bases for V and 6 bases for J; bases not matched to a gene: 15. The CDR3 sequence is 18 residues long. CDR3: CASSPSGGALSSPDTQYF. CDR3 DNA sequence: TGTGCCAGCAGTCCTAGCGGGGGGGCCTTATCTAGTCCGGATACGCAGTATTTT.

This clonotype was seen more than once but under ten times. V usage is TRBV29-1 and J usage is TRBJ2-3, with D maybe TRBD1 (6 bases). V lost 7 bases, J lost 3 bases, and 20 bases lay in between. From germline, CDR1 is SQVTM and CDR2 ANQGSEA. This CDR3 contains 15 residues. The CDR3 DNA reads as TGCAGCGCGGCCAGGGACAACACACAAACAGATACGCAGTATTTT. Its protein product is CSAARDNTQTDTQYF.

This chain connects TRBV7-3 to TRBJ2-1; TRBD1 aligns across 9 bases. CDR1 and CDR2 from the germline V gene are SGHTA and FQGTGA. There are 15 residues in the CDR3. The junction had 8 bases not matched to a gene; V was cut back by 5 bases and J by 6 bases. DNA of the CDR3: TGTGCCAGCAGCCTGGCGGGACAGGGACCCAATGAGCAGTTCTTC. Its protein is CASSLAGQGPNEQFF.